A single T cell receptor beta chain is shown here with its context. Its antigen is still unknown. There are no base qualities to consult, and no much larger clone falls within one base. The CDR3 has 13 amino acids, counting the end cysteine and phenylalanine. Kept here is only the CDR3 DNA, which spans 39 bases and is read in frame from base 1. Deletion took 0 bases off V and 3 bases off J, with a span of 6 bases between the germline ends. Via the germline V gene, CDR1 is MGHRA and CDR2 YSYEKL. Library preparation used the immunoSEQ multiplex PCR assay. Imported from immuneACCESS, the table was reduced by TCRdb to in-frame sequences with V and J called. These copies leave out some clones; in studies compared against another copy, an unresolved V gene accounts for under half, and the cause of the remainder is not known. The sample data list some 120,000 clones, and 92% of these were observed just once. Jointly, the top ten make up 1.5% to 1.9% of the sample.

This entry is derived from a study of T cell changes during pregnancy in multiple sclerosis (dated by TCRdb to between 2018 and 2021). The study in broad terms: In women with multiple sclerosis, the researchers looked at how the T cell repertoire shifted as pregnancy progressed.

This receptor was taken from a female donor with multiple sclerosis, enrolled in a pregnancy study. Recombination connected TRBV4-1 to TRBJ2-7; the D region possibly corresponds to TRBD2 (5 bases align). The sample consisted of peripheral blood, taken in the third trimester of pregnancy. CDR3 loop: CASSQEDFYEQYF. The nucleotide sequence is given as TGCGCCAGCAGCCAAGAGGACTTCTACGAGCAGTACTTC.